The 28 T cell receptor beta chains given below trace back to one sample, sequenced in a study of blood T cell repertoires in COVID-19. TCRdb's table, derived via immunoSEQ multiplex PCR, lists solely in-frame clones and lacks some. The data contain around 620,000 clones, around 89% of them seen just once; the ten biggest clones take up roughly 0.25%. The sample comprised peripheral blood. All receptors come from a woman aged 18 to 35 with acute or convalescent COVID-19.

This CDR3 reads CASRAKASGSEQFF. DNA for the CDR3: TGTGCCAGCAGGGCCAAAGCCTCGGGAAGTGAGCAGTTCTTC. The V call is TRBV6-5, the J call TRBJ2-1; maybe TRBD2 (5 bases). Trimming removed 6 bases at V and 9 bases at J, with 18 bases between. Germline CDR1 MNHEY, CDR2 SVGAGI. The CDR3 loop spans 14 amino acids.

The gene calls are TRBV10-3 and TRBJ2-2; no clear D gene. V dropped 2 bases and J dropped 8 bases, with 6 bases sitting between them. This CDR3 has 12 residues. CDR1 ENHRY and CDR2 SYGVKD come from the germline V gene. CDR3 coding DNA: TGTGCCATCAGTGAGATTTCAGGGGAGCTGTTTTTT. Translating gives CAISEISGELFF.

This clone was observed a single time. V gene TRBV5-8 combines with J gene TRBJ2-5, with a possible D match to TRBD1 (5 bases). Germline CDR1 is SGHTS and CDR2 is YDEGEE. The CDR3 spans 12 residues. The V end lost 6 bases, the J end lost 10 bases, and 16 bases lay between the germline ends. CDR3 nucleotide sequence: TGTGCCAGCACCTGGGGCATTGGGATCCAGTACTTC. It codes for CASTWGIGIQYF.

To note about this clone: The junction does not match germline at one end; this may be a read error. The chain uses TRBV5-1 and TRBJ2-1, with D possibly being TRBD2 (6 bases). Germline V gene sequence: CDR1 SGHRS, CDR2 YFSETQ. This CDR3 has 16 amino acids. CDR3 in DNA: TGCGCCAGCAGCTTTGTATCGGGACTGAACTACGATGAGCAGTTCTTC. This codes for CASSFVSGLNYDEQFF.

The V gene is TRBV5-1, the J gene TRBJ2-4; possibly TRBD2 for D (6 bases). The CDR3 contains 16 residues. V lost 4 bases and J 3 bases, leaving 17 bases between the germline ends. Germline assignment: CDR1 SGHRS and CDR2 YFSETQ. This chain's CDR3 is CASSLGGFQGKNIQYF. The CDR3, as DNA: TGCGCCAGCAGCCTGGGGGGATTTCAGGGCAAAAACATTCAGTACTTC.

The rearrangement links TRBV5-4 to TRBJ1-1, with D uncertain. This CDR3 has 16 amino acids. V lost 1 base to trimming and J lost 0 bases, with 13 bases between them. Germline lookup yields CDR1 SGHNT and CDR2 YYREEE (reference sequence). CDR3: CASSLISTGMNTEAFF. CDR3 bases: TGTGCCAGCAGCTTGATCAGTACGGGGATGAACACTGAAGCTTTCTTT.

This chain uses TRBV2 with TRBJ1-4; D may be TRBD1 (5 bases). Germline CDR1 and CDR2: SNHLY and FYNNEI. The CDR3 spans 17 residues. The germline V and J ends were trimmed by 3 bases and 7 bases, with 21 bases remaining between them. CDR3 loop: CASSDPRRDIAVEKLFF. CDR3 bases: TGTGCCAGCAGTGACCCCCGCAGGGATATAGCAGTTGAAAAACTGTTTTTT. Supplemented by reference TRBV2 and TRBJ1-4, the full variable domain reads EPEVTQTPSHQVTQMGQEVILRCVPISNHLYFYWYRQILGQKVEFLVSFYNNEISEKSEIFDDQFSVERPDGSNFTLKIRSTKLEDSAMYFCASSDPRRDIAVEKLFFGSGTQLSVL.

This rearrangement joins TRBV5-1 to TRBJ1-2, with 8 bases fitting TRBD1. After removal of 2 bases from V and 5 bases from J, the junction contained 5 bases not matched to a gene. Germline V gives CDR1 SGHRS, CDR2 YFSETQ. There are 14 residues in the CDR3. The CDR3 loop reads CASSFDRGEYGYTF. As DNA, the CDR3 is TGCGCCAGCAGCTTTGACAGGGGCGAATATGGCTACACCTTC. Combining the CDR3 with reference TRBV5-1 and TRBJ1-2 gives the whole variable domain KAGVTQTPRYLIKTRGQQVTLSCSPISGHRSVSWYQQTPGQGLQFLFEYFSETQRNKGNFPGRFSGRQFSNSRSEMNVSTLELGDSALYLCASSFDRGEYGYTFGSGTRLTVV.

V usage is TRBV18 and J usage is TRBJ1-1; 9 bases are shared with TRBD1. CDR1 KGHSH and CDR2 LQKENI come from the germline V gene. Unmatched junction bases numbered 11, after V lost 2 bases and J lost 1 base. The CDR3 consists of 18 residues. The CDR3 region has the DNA TGTGCCAGCTCACCAAACGGGAGGGACAGGGAAGGGAACACTGAAGCTTTCTTT. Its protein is CASSPNGRDREGNTEAFF.

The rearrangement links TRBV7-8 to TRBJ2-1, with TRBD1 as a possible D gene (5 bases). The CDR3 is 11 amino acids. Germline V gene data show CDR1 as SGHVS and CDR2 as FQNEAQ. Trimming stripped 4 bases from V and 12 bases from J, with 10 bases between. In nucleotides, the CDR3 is TGTGCCAGCAGCTCAGGGTCGGGGCAGTTCTTC. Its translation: CASSSGSGQFF.

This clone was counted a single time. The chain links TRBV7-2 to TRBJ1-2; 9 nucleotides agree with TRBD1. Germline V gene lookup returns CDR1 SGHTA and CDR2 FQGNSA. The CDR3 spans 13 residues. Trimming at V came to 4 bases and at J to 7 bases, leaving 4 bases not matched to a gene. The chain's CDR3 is CASSWTGAIGYTF. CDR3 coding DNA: TGTGCCAGCAGCTGGACAGGGGCGATTGGCTACACCTTC.

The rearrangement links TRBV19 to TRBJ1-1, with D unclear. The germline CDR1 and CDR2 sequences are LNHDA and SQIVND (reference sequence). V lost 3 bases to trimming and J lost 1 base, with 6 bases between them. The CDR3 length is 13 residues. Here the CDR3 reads CASSMTANTEAFF. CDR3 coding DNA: TGTGCCAGTAGTATGACTGCGAACACTGAAGCTTTCTTT.

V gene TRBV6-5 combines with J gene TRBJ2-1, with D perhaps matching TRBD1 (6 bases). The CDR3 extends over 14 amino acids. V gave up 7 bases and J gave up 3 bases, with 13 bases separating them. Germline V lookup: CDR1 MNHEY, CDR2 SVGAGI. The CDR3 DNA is TGTGCCAGCACCGGGACACCAAGCTACAATGAGCAGTTCTTC. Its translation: CASTGTPSYNEQFF.

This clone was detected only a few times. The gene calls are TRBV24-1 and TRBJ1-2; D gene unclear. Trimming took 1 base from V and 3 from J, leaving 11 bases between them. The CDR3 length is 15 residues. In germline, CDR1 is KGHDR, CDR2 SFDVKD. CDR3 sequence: CATSDLSGDHYGYTF. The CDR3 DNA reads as TGTGCCACCAGTGATTTATCCGGGGATCACTATGGCTACACCTTC.

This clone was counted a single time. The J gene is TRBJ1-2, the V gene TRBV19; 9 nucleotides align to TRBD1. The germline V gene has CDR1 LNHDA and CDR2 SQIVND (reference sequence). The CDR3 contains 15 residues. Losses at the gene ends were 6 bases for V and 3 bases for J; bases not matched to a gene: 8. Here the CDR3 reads CASRVHRGQDYGYTF. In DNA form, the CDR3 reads TGTGCCAGTAGAGTCCACAGGGGGCAGGACTATGGCTACACCTTC.

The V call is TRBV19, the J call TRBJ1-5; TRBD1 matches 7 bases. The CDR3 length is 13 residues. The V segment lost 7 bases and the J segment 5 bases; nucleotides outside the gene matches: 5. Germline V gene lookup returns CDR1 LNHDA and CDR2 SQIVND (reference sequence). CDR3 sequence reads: CASTRTGYQPQHF. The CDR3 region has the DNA TGTGCCAGTACCAGGACAGGATATCAGCCCCAGCATTTT. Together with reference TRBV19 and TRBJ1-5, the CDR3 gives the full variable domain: DGGITQSPKYLFRKEGQNVTLSCEQNLNHDAMYWYRQDPGQGLRLIYYSQIVNDFQKGDIAEGYSVSREKKESFPLTVTSAQKNPTAFYLCASTRTGYQPQHFGDGTRLSIL.

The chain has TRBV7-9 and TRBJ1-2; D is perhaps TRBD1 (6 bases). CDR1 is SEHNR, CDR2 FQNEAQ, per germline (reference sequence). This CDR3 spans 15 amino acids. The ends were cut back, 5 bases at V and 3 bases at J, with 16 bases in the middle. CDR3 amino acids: CASSPFPQGYYGYTF. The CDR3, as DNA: TGTGCCAGCAGCCCCTTCCCCCAGGGGTACTATGGCTACACCTTC.

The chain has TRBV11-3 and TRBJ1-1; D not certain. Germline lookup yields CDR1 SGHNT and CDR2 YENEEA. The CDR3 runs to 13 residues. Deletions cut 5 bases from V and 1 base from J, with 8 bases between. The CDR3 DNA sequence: TGTGCCAGCAGCCTACTAGGGAACACTGAAGCTTTCTTT. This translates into CASSLLGNTEAFF.

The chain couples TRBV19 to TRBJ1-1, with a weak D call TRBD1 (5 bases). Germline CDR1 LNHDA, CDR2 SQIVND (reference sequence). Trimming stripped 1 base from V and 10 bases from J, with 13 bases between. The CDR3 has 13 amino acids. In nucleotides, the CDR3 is TGTGCCAGTAGTATAGGGGGCGCCGTTGGAGCTTTCTTT. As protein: CASSIGGAVGAFF.

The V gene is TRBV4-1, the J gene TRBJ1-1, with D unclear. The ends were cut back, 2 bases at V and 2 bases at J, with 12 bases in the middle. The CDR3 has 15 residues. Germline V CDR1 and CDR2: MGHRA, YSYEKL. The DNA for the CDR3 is TGCGCCAGCAGCCAATCGGAGGCGATAAACACTGAAGCTTTCTTT. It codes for CASSQSEAINTEAFF.

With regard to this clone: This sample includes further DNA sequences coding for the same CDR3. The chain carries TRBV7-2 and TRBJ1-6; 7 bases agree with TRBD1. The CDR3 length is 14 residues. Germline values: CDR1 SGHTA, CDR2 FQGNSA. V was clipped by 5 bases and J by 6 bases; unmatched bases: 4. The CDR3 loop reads CASSLRDSNSPLHF. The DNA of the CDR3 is TGTGCCAGCAGCCTCCGGGACAGTAATTCACCCCTCCACTTT.

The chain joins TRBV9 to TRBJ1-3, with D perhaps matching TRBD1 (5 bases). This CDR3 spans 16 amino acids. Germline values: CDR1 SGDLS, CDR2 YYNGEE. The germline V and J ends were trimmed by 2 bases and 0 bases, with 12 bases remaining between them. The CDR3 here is CASSVGPGGSGNTIYF. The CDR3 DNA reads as TGTGCCAGCAGCGTTGGACCCGGGGGCTCTGGAAACACCATATATTTT.

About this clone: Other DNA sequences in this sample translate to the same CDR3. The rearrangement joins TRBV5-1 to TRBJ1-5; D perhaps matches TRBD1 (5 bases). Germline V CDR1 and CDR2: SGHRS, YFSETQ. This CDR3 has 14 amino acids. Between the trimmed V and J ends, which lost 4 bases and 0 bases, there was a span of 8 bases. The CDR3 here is CASSLDSSNQPQHF. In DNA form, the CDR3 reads TGCGCCAGCAGCCTCGACAGTAGCAATCAGCCCCAGCATTTT. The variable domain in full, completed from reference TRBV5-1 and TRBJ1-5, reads KAGVTQTPRYLIKTRGQQVTLSCSPISGHRSVSWYQQTPGQGLQFLFEYFSETQRNKGNFPGRFSGRQFSNSRSEMNVSTLELGDSALYLCASSLDSSNQPQHFGDGTRLSIL.

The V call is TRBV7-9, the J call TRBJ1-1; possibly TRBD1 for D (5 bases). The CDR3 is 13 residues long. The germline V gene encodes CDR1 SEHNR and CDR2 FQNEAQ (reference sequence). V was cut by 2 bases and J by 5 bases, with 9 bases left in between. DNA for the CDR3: TGTGCCAGCAGCTTACAGGGATTGACTGAAGCTTTCTTT. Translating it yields CASSLQGLTEAFF.

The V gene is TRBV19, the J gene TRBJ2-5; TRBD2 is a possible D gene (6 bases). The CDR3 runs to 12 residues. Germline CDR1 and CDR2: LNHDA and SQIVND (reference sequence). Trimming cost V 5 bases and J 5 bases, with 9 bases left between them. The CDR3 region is CASSSEGETQYF. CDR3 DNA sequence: TGTGCCAGTAGTTCGGAGGGGGAGACCCAGTACTTC.

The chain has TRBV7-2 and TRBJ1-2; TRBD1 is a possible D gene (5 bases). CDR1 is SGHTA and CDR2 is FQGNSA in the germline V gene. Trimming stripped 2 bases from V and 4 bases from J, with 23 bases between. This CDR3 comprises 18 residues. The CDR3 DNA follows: TGTGCCAGCAGCTTAAGGGTGCCCAAGCAGGGATTTTCCTATGGCTACACCTTC. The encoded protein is CASSLRVPKQGFSYGYTF.

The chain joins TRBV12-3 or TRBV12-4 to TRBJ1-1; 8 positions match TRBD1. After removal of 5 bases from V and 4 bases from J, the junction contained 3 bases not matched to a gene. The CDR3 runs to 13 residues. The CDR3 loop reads CASSETGATEAFF. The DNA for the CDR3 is TGTGCCAGCAGTGAGACAGGGGCCACTGAAGCTTTCTTT.

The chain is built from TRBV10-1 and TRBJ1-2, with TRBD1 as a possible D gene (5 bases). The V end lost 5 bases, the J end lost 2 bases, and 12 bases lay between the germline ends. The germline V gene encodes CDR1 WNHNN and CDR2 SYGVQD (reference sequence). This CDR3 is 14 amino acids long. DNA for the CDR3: TGCGCCAGCAGTCGACAGCATCAGAACTATGGCTACACCTTC. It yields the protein CASSRQHQNYGYTF.